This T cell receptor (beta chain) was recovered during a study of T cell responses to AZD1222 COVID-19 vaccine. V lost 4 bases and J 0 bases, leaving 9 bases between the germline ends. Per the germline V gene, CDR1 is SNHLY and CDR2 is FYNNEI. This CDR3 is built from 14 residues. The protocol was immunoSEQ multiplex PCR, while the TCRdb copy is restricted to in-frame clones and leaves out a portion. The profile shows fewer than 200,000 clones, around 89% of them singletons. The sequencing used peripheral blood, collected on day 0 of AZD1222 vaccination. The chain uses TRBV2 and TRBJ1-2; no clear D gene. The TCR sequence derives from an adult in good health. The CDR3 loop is CASSVDGTNYGYTF. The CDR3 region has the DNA TGTGCCAGCAGTGTAGACGGGACTAACTATGGCTACACCTTC.